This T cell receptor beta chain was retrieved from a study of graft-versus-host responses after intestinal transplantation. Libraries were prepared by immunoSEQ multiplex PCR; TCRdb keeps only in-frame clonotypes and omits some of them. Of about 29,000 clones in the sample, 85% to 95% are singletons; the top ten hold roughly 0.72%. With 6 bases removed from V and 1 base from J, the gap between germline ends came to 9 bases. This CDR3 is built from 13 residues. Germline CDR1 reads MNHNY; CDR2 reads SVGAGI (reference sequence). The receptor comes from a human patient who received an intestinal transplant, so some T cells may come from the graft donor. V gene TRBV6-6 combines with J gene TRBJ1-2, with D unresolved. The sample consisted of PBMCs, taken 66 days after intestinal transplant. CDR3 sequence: CASSYSGNYGYTF. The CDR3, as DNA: TGTGCCAGCAGCTACAGTGGTAACTATGGCTACACCTTC.